The 21 T cell receptor beta chains given below trace back to one sample, sequenced in a study of CD8+CD57+ T cells in acquired aplastic anemia. Researchers used genomic DNA as the template to profile TCR beta VDJ and CDR3. One entry per CDR3 protein, called by TCRdb with MiXCR from the reads. The sample holds about 200,000 distinct CDR3 sequences, 34% seen once. The source material was sorted CD4+, CD8+, or CD8+CD57+ T cells (not recorded which) from PBMCs. The receptors were gathered from a human donor in good health, serving as a control.

The chain carries TRBV12-5 and TRBJ2-1, with D perhaps given as TRBD1 or TRBD2 (6 bases each). The CDR3 has 15 residues. Trimming took 7 bases from V and 5 from J, leaving 18 bases between them. Germline-derived CDR1 and CDR2 are LGHNT and FRNRAP. The CDR3 nucleotides are TGTGCTAGTGATAATCGCGGGACATCCAACAATGAGCAGTTCTTC. This translates into CASDNRGTSNNEQFF.

The genes are TRBV10-1 and TRBJ2-2; D call uncertain. V lost 6 bases, J lost 4 bases, and 9 bases lay in between. The germline V gene has CDR1 WNHNN and CDR2 SYGVQD (reference sequence). The CDR3 length is 13 residues. This CDR3 reads CASSPNPTGELFF. In nucleotides, the CDR3 is TGCGCCAGCAGCCCGAATCCCACCGGGGAGCTGTTTTTT.

V and J are TRBV5-8 and TRBJ1-1; D not resolved. The length of the CDR3 is 15 residues. V shed 0 bases and J shed 4 bases, with 13 bases lying between them. CDR1 is SGHTS and CDR2 is YDEGEE in the germline V gene. CDR3 sequence: CASSLGEGYATEAFF. CDR3 in DNA: TGTGCCAGCAGCTTGGGGGAGGGATATGCCACTGAAGCTTTCTTT.

The chain joins TRBV6-1 to TRBJ1-2; the match to TRBD1 covers 9 bases. CDR1 and CDR2 from the germline V gene are MNHNS and SASEGT. This CDR3 has 14 residues. V shed 5 bases, J shed 10 bases, and the junction held 11 bases outside the gene matches. This CDR3 reads CASSRPGQGADYTF. In nucleotides, the CDR3 is TGTGCCAGCAGTAGACCGGGACAGGGCGCTGACTACACCTTC.

This chain links TRBV10-3 with TRBJ2-7, with D unclear. This CDR3 has 14 residues. Trimming shortened V by 0 bases and J by 6 bases, and 12 bases separated the two germline ends. Germline V gene sequence: CDR1 ENHRY, CDR2 SYGVKD. As DNA, the CDR3 is TGTGCCATCAGTGAGTCGACGGCAGTCGGCGAGCAGTACTTC. Translation: CAISESTAVGEQYF.

V and J are TRBV6-1 and TRBJ2-3; D possibly uses TRBD1 or TRBD2 (5 bases each). Germline V lookup: CDR1 MNHNS, CDR2 SASEGT. The V end was cut by 1 base, the J end by 2 bases, with 13 bases between. CDR3 length equals 16 residues. CDR3 loop: CASSEGEGRVTDTQYF. CDR3 nucleotide sequence: TGTGCCAGCAGTGAAGGAGAGGGGCGAGTCACAGATACGCAGTATTTT.

This clonotype was recorded a few times. At one end, the junction sequence differs from germline, possibly due to a read error. The chain is built from TRBV6-1 and TRBJ2-3, with 7 bases fitting TRBD2. This CDR3 spans 17 amino acids. CDR1 and CDR2 (germline): MNHNS, SASEGT. The CDR3 loop reads CAISEAWEGEGTDTQYF. CDR3 DNA: TGTGCCATCAGTGAAGCCTGGGAGGGCGAGGGCACAGATACGCAGTATTTT.

In this sample, this clonotype turned up a few times. The rearrangement links TRBV25-1 to TRBJ2-1, with D possibly being TRBD1 or TRBD2 (5 bases each). Germline V gives CDR1 MGHDK, CDR2 SYGVNS. The CDR3 is 16 amino acids. V lost 5 bases and J 3 bases, leaving 17 bases between the germline ends. The CDR3 coding sequence is TGTGCCAGCAGTCGTCGGGGACCTTCCCACTACAATGAGCAGTTCTTC. It translates to CASSRRGPSHYNEQFF.

This clonotype was counted many times. The V call is TRBV6-1, the J call TRBJ2-7; tentative D call: TRBD2 (6 bases). The CDR3 has 14 amino acids. V was clipped by 6 bases and J by 2 bases, with 14 bases between them. Germline CDR1 is MNHNS and CDR2 is SASEGT. As DNA, the CDR3 is TGTGCCAGCAGGTCGGGCGGGACCACCTACGAGCAGTACTTC. It codes for CASRSGGTTYEQYF.

Concerning this clonotype itself: As the CDR3 is not closed by the conserved phenylalanine or tryptophan, this likely results from a read error. The DNA is omitted, as the CDR3 cannot be located on it reliably, and the CDR3 follows TCRdb's listing. The chain recombines TRBV15 with TRBJ2-1. The CDR3 adds up to 11 amino acids, both ends counted. Germline CDR1 reads LNHNV; CDR2 reads YYDKDF (reference sequence). CDR3 residues: CATSRGIGPGY.

In this sample, this clonotype turned up many times. The rearrangement uses TRBV5-6 and TRBJ1-2; D perhaps matches TRBD1 (6 bases). The CDR3 has 13 residues. Germline V gene data show CDR1 as SGHDT and CDR2 as YYEEEE. V shed 3 bases and J shed 7 bases, with 13 bases lying between them. This CDR3 reads CASSSTGIRGYTF. DNA for the CDR3: TGTGCCAGCAGCTCAACAGGGATTCGTGGCTACACCTTC.

CDR3 coding DNA: TGTGCCAGCAGGGCAGGGCACTCCTACGAGCAGTACTTC. Amino acids: CASRAGHSYEQYF. The V call is TRBV6-1, the J call TRBJ2-7, with a tentative D call TRBD1 (5 bases). V was pared by 6 bases and J by 0 bases, with 9 bases between. The CDR3 is 13 amino acids. Germline assignment: CDR1 MNHNS and CDR2 SASEGT.

J is TRBJ1-2 and V is TRBV2; 7 positions match TRBD1. The CDR3 runs 12 residues. With 5 bases clipped from V and 7 bases from J, the junction kept 4 bases outside the gene matches. Germline-derived CDR1 and CDR2 are SNHLY and FYNNEI. This chain's CDR3 is CASSPGQSGYTF. CDR3 DNA: TGTGCCAGCAGTCCGGGACAGTCTGGCTACACCTTC.

This clonotype was picked up many times. The rearrangement joins TRBV11-3 to TRBJ2-5, with TRBD1 as a possible D gene (6 bases). The length of the CDR3 is 15 residues. Germline loops: CDR1 SGHNT, CDR2 YENEEA. Between the trimmed V and J ends, which lost 4 bases and 2 bases, there was a span of 14 bases. CDR3 sequence (DNA): TGTGCCAGCAGCTCCGGACAGAATAAACAAGAGACCCAGTACTTC. Translating gives CASSSGQNKQETQYF.

The table lists this clonotype with many counts. The V gene is TRBV19, the J gene TRBJ2-1, with D perhaps matching TRBD2 (6 bases). The CDR3 is 14 residues long. V dropped 4 bases and J dropped 8 bases, with 15 bases sitting between them. Germline V gene data show CDR1 as LNHDA and CDR2 as SQIVND (reference sequence). Here the CDR3 reads CASSSGTAWDEQFF. The CDR3 DNA is TGTGCCAGTAGTAGCGGGACTGCCTGGGATGAGCAGTTCTTC.

This chain joins TRBV20-1 and TRBJ1-2; 7 nucleotides agree with TRBD1. This CDR3 is built from 14 residues. Germline loops: CDR1 DFQATT, CDR2 SNEGSKA (reference sequence). V lost 3 bases and J lost 4; bases outside the gene matches: 8. The CDR3 bases are TGCAGTGCTAGGGCAGGGGGGTCGGGCTATGGCTACACCTTC. This encodes CSARAGGSGYGYTF.

This clonotype was observed at least ten times. V is TRBV2 and J is TRBJ1-3, with 8 nucleotides matching TRBD1. Unmatched junction bases numbered 8, after V lost 11 bases and J lost 2 bases. This CDR3 is 14 amino acids long. Germline CDR1 and CDR2: SNHLY and FYNNEI. The CDR3 loop reads CAVGQGLPGNTIYF. CDR3 coding DNA: TGTGCCGTAGGACAGGGACTTCCTGGAAACACCATATATTTT.

The table lists this clonotype with many counts. The V and J genes are TRBV20-1 and TRBJ2-7; TRBD2 is a possible D gene (6 bases). This CDR3 region has 14 residues. Germline CDR1 is DFQATT and CDR2 is SNEGSKA (reference sequence). V lost 0 bases and J lost 4, with 13 bases in between. The CDR3 region has the DNA TGCAGTGCTAGAGATAACGCGGGACCTTACGAGCAGTACTTC. Protein sequence: CSARDNAGPYEQYF.

This clonotype was detected ten times or more. This chain links TRBV12-3 or TRBV12-4 with TRBJ1-1, with no clear D. The CDR3 consists of 11 residues. With 5 bases removed from V and 3 bases from J, the gap between germline ends came to 4 bases. CDR3: CASSRYTEAFF. The CDR3 DNA is TGTGCCAGCAGTCGTTACACTGAAGCTTTCTTT.

This clonotype appeared many times. This rearrangement joins TRBV7-9 to TRBJ2-7; tentative D call: TRBD1 (5 bases). CDR1 SEHNR and CDR2 FQNEAQ come from the germline V gene (reference sequence). The CDR3 contains 14 residues. V lost 2 bases and J 3 bases, leaving 11 bases between the germline ends. In DNA, the CDR3 is TGTGCCAGCAGCTTACGCTCGACAGACTACGAGCAGTACTTC. Its translation: CASSLRSTDYEQYF.

This clonotype was observed a handful of times. Mismatch with germline at one junction end may stem from a read error. This chain links TRBV10-3 with TRBJ2-1; TRBD2 matches at 14 bases. The CDR3 is 16 amino acids. Germline CDR1 and CDR2: ENHRY and SYGVKD. In DNA, the CDR3 is TGTGCCAGCAGTTACTCCGGGACTAGCGGGAGAAATGAGCAGTTCTTC. It is translated as CASSYSGTSGRNEQFF.